This T cell receptor beta chain is from a study of T-cell reconstitution after alpha-beta-depleted transplantation in children. Whole-study results and caveats: At the one-year point after transplant, T-cell counts and TCRbeta diversity were found to come mostly from T cells that had been newly produced. Two months or so post-transplant, alpha-beta T cells reportedly derived from several hundred expanded graft clones. Some patients showed high day-60 TCRbeta diversity, which derived from surviving recipient T cells and thymic progenitors.

This clonotype turned up a few times. What it recognizes is unknown. The CDR3 extends over 14 amino acids. Germline V gene data show CDR1 as MNHNS and CDR2 as SASEGT. V gave up 5 bases and J gave up 9 bases, with 17 bases separating them. A library of TCRbeta sequences, prepared with unique molecular identifiers, was generated. Using its own MiXCR run on the PCR reads, TCRdb lists one record per CDR3 protein. Among around 490,000 distinct CDR3 sequences listed, over 9.5% were seen once. Source: PBMCs, mostly from graft donor cells, taken 180 days after TCRalphabeta/CD19-depleted stem cell transplant. This receptor was obtained from a female patient aged 2-9 years who had a stem cell transplant for aplastic anemia, so the T cells may come from the graft donor. The gene calls are TRBV6-1 and TRBJ2-1, with D tentatively TRBD1 (5 bases). CDR3 protein: CASSQGVLLREQFF. CDR3 nucleotides: TGTGCCAGCAGTCAGGGCGTTCTGTTACGTGAGCAGTTCTTC.